A selection of T cell receptor beta chains follows, all from one sample in a study of cytotoxic CD8 clonotypes in ibrutinib-treated CLL. This table comes from immunoSEQ multiplex PCR, and its TCRdb copy is limited to in-frame clones, with some not included. The table has 19,000 or so clones, under 75% seen once. Specimen: PBMCs, collected after 12 months of ibrutinib treatment. The receptors were gathered from a human donor with chronic lymphocytic leukemia. The CDR3 runs from the conserved cysteine through the conserved F or W. The D gene is left open where the match is weak. Expanded clones are given a class, and other clones once, few, many or no size at all.

j_gene	abundance	d_gene	v_gene	CDR3aa	CDR3nt
TRBJ2-3	few	.	TRBV11-1	CASTGPVYTQYF	TGTGCCAGCACCGGTCCTGTGTATACGCAGTATTTT
TRBJ2-1	.	.	TRBV20-1	CSASGNNEQFF	TGCAGTGCTAGCGGGAACAATGAGCAGTTCTTC
TRBJ2-5	.	TRBD2	TRBV2	CASSGGLAGVSQYF	TGTGCCAGCAGTGGCGGACTAGCGGGAGTTTCCCAGTACTTC
TRBJ1-4	medium-sized	.	TRBV11-3	CASSLDEKLFF	TGTGCCAGCAGCTTAGACGAAAAACTGTTTTTT
TRBJ2-5	.	TRBD2	TRBV27	CASSYGTSGIGETQYF	TGTGCCAGCAGTTATGGGACTAGCGGGATAGGGGAGACCCAGTACTTC
TRBJ2-5	.	.	TRBV5-4	CASSSAGGRPQETQYF	TGTGCCAGCAGCTCCGCAGGGGGGAGGCCCCAAGAGACCCAGTACTTC
TRBJ1-5	few	TRBD1	TRBV5-6	CASSLGTGHQPQHF	TGTGCCAGCAGCTTGGGGACAGGGCATCAGCCCCAGCATTTT
TRBJ2-1	.	.	TRBV28	CASSGGWVGKAEQFF	TGTGCCAGCAGTGGGGGGTGGGTTGGAAAGGCTGAGCAGTTCTTC
TRBJ2-5	once	TRBD2	TRBV25-1	CASSDGTSGRANQETQYF	TGTGCCAGCAGTGACGGGACTAGCGGGAGGGCGAACCAAGAGACCCAGTACTTC
TRBJ1-4	once	.	TRBV29-1	CSVDSGEEKLFF	TGCAGCGTTGATTCGGGGGAGGAAAAACTGTTTTTT
TRBJ1-2	.	.	TRBV30	CAWSVDIIYGYTF	TGTGCCTGGAGTGTAGACATAATCTATGGCTACACCTTC
TRBJ2-7	.	.	TRBV9	CASSVGGSGLYEQYF	TGTGCCAGCAGCGTAGGAGGCAGCGGTCTCTACGAGCAGTACTTC
TRBJ2-4	.	.	TRBV7-9	CASSPWESKNIQYF	TGTGCCAGCAGCCCTTGGGAAAGCAAAAACATTCAGTACTTC
TRBJ2-1	.	TRBD2	TRBV9	CASSVGLADSYNEQFF	TGTGCCAGCAGCGTAGGACTAGCAGACTCCTACAATGAGCAGTTCTTC
TRBJ2-2	.	.	TRBV15	CATSRPTGTGELFF	TGTGCCACCAGCAGACCGACAGGCACCGGGGAGCTGTTTTTT
TRBJ2-1	.	.	TRBV7-9	CASSFQLGNEQFF	TGTGCCAGCAGCTTTCAACTAGGCAATGAGCAGTTCTTC
TRBJ2-7	few	TRBD1	TRBV19	CATLGLGTGTGVYEQYF	TGTGCCACCTTGGGTTTAGGAACGGGGACAGGGGTCTACGAGCAGTACTTC
TRBJ1-2	.	TRBD1	TRBV7-8	CASSLQTGTNYGYTF	TGTGCCAGCAGCTTACAGACAGGGACTAACTATGGCTACACCTTC
TRBJ2-7	once	.	TRBV28	CASTQFRALYEQYF	TGTGCCAGCACCCAATTCAGGGCCCTCTACGAGCAGTACTTC
TRBJ1-4	.	.	TRBV29-1	CSALKPPNEKLFF	TGCAGCGCCCTGAAGCCTCCTAATGAAAAACTGTTTTTT
TRBJ1-5	.	.	TRBV2	CASSVRVQPQHF	TGTGCCAGCAGTGTCAGGGTTCAGCCCCAGCATTTT
TRBJ2-3	.	.	TRBV27	CASSRVTGSTDTQYF	TGTGCCAGCAGCCGAGTCACAGGGAGCACAGATACGCAGTATTTT
TRBJ1-1	.	TRBD1	TRBV11-2	CASSTRTGGNTEAFF	TGTGCCAGCAGCACCCGGACAGGGGGGAACACTGAAGCTTTCTTT
TRBJ2-5	.	.	TRBV19	CASSPTSKETQYF	TGTGCCAGTAGCCCGACTAGTAAAGAGACCCAGTACTTC
TRBJ2-3	.	TRBD2	TRBV7-3	CASSLMGGTDTQYF	TGTGCCAGCAGCTTAATGGGAGGGACAGATACGCAGTATTTT
TRBJ2-3	few	.	TRBV2	CASNGQFTDTQYF	TGTGCCAGCAATGGACAGTTCACAGATACGCAGTATTTT
TRBJ2-3	.	.	TRBV6-4	CASSEVFRPGTDTQYF	TGTGCCAGCAGTGAGGTCTTCCGCCCTGGCACAGATACGCAGTATTTT
TRBJ1-2	.	.	TRBV30	CAWSVNQGGYTF	TGTGCCTGGAGTGTTAATCAGGGAGGCTACACCTTC
TRBJ2-7	.	.	TRBV10-1	CASSPDPKHEQYF	TGCGCCAGCAGTCCGGACCCGAAGCACGAGCAGTACTTC
TRBJ2-2	.	TRBD2	TRBV10-3	CASGLAGGDTGELFF	TGTGCCAGCGGACTAGCGGGAGGGGACACCGGGGAGCTGTTTTTT
TRBJ2-5	.	TRBD2	TRBV7-9	CASSLGTSGSEETQYF	TGTGCCAGCAGCTTAGGGACTAGCGGGAGTGAAGAGACCCAGTACTTC
TRBJ2-3	.	.	TRBV19	CASSTGDFTDTQYF	TGTGCCAGTAGTACGGGGGACTTCACAGATACGCAGTATTTT
TRBJ2-2	.	TRBD1	TRBV5-1	CASSRTGGAGELFF	TGCGCCAGCTCACGGACAGGGGGCGCCGGGGAGCTGTTTTTT
TRBJ1-4	few	TRBD1	TRBV5-1	CASSSGQGEEKLFF	TGCGCCAGCAGCTCCGGACAGGGAGAGGAAAAACTGTTTTTT
TRBJ2-1	few	TRBD2	TRBV27	CASSYSTSGIGSEQFF	TGTGCCAGCAGTTATTCGACTAGCGGGATCGGCAGTGAGCAGTTCTTC
TRBJ2-5	.	TRBD2	TRBV19	CASSGGLAGAGTQYF	TGTGCCAGTAGTGGGGGACTAGCGGGTGCCGGGACCCAGTACTTC
TRBJ1-2	.	TRBD1	TRBV30	CAWSVGDRSVGYTF	TGTGCCTGGAGTGTAGGGGACAGGTCCGTCGGCTACACCTTC
TRBJ2-7	.	TRBD1	TRBV9	CASSVHDRADGYEQYF	TGTGCCAGCAGCGTCCACGACAGGGCGGATGGCTACGAGCAGTACTTC
TRBJ2-7	.	TRBD1	TRBV29-1	CSAVPTGGGYEQYF	TGCAGCGCGGTACCAACAGGGGGCGGCTACGAGCAGTACTTC
TRBJ2-1	.	.	TRBV11-2	CASSPGRFYNEQFF	TGTGCCAGCAGCCCCGGACGTTTTTACAATGAGCAGTTCTTC
TRBJ1-2	.	.	TRBV20-1	CSARDNYGYTF	TGCAGTGCTAGAGATAACTATGGCTACACCTTC
TRBJ2-6	.	.	TRBV19	CASSIGPFRFSGANVLTF	TGTGCCAGTAGTATAGGGCCATTTAGATTCTCTGGGGCCAACGTCCTGACTTTC
TRBJ2-6	.	.	TRBV30	CAWSPGAGANVLTF	TGTGCCTGGAGTCCGGGAGCTGGGGCCAACGTCCTGACTTTC
TRBJ2-2	.	TRBD1	TRBV6-6	CASSSGQVAGELFF	TGTGCCAGCAGTTCGGGACAGGTTGCCGGGGAGCTGTTTTTT